Below are 26 T cell receptor beta chains sequenced from a single sample in a study of human versus mouse CDR3 diversity and MHC coevolution. Method: immunoSEQ multiplex PCR; TCRdb's copy keeps in-frame clones and lacks some. The table shows about 81,000 clones, with 93% occurring only once. Sequencing was performed on naive CD4+ T cells from blood. As for subset: CD45RO-negative CD62L-positive naive CD4 T cells. The receptors originated from a person aged 30 to 69 in good health.

V usage is TRBV30 and J usage is TRBJ1-2; no definite D call. The CDR3 is made up of 13 amino acids. V was pared by 3 bases and J by 0 bases, with 8 bases between. Per the germline V gene, CDR1 is GTSNPN and CDR2 is SVGIG (reference sequence). CDR3 DNA: TGTGCCTGGAGGGCTAGTCCTAACTATGGCTACACCTTC. Translating gives CAWRASPNYGYTF.

The V and J genes are TRBV9 and TRBJ2-3, with D perhaps TRBD1 (6 bases). Per germline, CDR1 SGDLS and CDR2 YYNGEE. V was cut by 2 bases and J by 0 bases, with 10 bases left in between. The CDR3 is 15 amino acids. CDR3 protein: CASSVMGHSTDTQYF. The DNA of the CDR3 is TGTGCCAGCAGCGTGATGGGACATAGCACAGATACGCAGTATTTT.

This chain connects TRBV4-2 to TRBJ1-2, with TRBD1 matching over 9 bases. V gave up 4 bases and J gave up 4 bases; unmatched junction bases: 7. The CDR3 loop spans 15 amino acids. Germline-derived CDR1 and CDR2 are LGHNA and YNFKEQ. The CDR3 coding sequence is TGTGCCAGCAGCCCGGGACAGGGAGTTTTCTATGGCTACACCTTC. It codes for CASSPGQGVFYGYTF.

The V and J genes are TRBV11-2 and TRBJ2-1; 10 bases line up with TRBD2. The CDR3 extends over 16 amino acids. Germline V lookup: CDR1 SGHAT, CDR2 FQNNGV. J gave up 5 bases and V 5 bases, and 9 bases lay outside the gene matches. In DNA form, the CDR3 reads TGTGCCAGCAGCCGAGGAGCGGGGGGGCGGAACAATGAGCAGTTCTTC. As protein: CASSRGAGGRNNEQFF.

This clone was seen only once. This sequence joins TRBV27 and TRBJ1-5; D is possibly TRBD1 (5 bases). The CDR3 totals 15 residues. V was pared by 5 bases and J by 4 bases, with 15 bases between. CDR1 and CDR2 (germline): MNHEY, SMNVEV (reference sequence). CDR3 sequence reads: CASSHEGAPNQPQHF. As DNA, the CDR3 is TGTGCCAGCAGTCATGAAGGGGCACCGAATCAGCCCCAGCATTTT.

The rearrangement joins TRBV4-3 to TRBJ1-2, with 7 bases that match TRBD1. The germline CDR1 and CDR2 sequences are LGHNA and YSLEER. This CDR3 has 14 residues. V trimming: 0 bases; J trimming: 7 bases; junction bases outside the gene matches: 5. CDR3 sequence (DNA): TGCGCCAGCAGCCAAGATGACAGGGCAGTTGGCTACACCTTC. Amino acids: CASSQDDRAVGYTF.

Notes on this clone: An end of the junction differs from the germline gene, which may be a read error. The chain combines TRBV9 with TRBJ1-1; no reliable D call. Germline V gene data show CDR1 as SGDLS and CDR2 as YYNGEE. The CDR3 runs to 16 residues. CDR3 sequence reads: CASSAANKLVNTEAFF. CDR3 coding DNA: TGTGCCAGCAGCGCCGCCAATAAGTTGGTGAACACCGAAGCTTTCTTT.

The chain couples TRBV30 to TRBJ1-5, with D possibly TRBD1 on 6 matching bases. Per germline, CDR1 GTSNPN and CDR2 SVGIG (reference sequence). The CDR3 totals 13 residues. V dropped 6 bases and J dropped 5 bases, with 14 bases sitting between them. The CDR3 DNA reads TGTGCCTGTACAACAGGGCTCGATCAGCCCCAGCATTTT. Its translation is CACTTGLDQPQHF. Together with reference TRBV30 and TRBJ1-5, the CDR3 gives the full variable domain: SQTIHQWPATLVQPVGSPLSLECTVEGTSNPNLYWYRQAAGRGLQLLFYSVGIGQISSEVPQNLSASRPQDRQFILSSKKLLLSDSGFYLCACTTGLDQPQHFGDGTRLSIL.

The chain has TRBV29-1 and TRBJ2-4; 8 bases match TRBD1. This CDR3 is built from 13 residues. The V gene's germline CDR1 is SQVTM and CDR2 ANQGSEA. V shed 6 bases, J shed 6 bases, and the junction held 7 bases outside the gene matches. In DNA, the CDR3 is TGCAGCGTCCTGCAGGGGGCTAGAAACATTCAGTACTTC. As protein: CSVLQGARNIQYF.

The chain joins TRBV5-4 to TRBJ2-3, with 7 positions matching TRBD2. Germline assignment: CDR1 SGHNT and CDR2 YYREEE (reference sequence). The CDR3 loop spans 16 amino acids. The V and J ends lost 1 base and 3 bases, in that order; junction bases with no gene match: 8. CDR3 bases: TGTGCCAGCAGCTTGAGGCTGGGGGGGGTAACAGATACGCAGTATTTT. It codes for CASSLRLGGVTDTQYF.

This rearrangement joins TRBV11-2 to TRBJ2-2; 14 nucleotides match TRBD2. CDR3 length: 16 residues. Germline assignment: CDR1 SGHAT and CDR2 FQNNGV. V shed 5 bases and J 3 bases; nucleotides not matched to a gene: 2. The CDR3 loop reads CASSLGLAGDTGELFF. The CDR3 DNA follows: TGTGCCAGCAGCCTGGGACTAGCGGGGGACACCGGGGAGCTGTTTTTT.

The chain couples TRBV19 to TRBJ1-2; D gene uncertain. The V end lost 7 bases, the J end lost 8 bases, and 14 bases lay between the germline ends. CDR1 is LNHDA, CDR2 SQIVND, per germline (reference sequence). This CDR3 contains 12 residues. The CDR3 loop reads CASTPGGWGYTF. DNA of the CDR3: TGTGCCAGTACACCTGGCGGATGGGGCTACACCTTC.

V is TRBV30 and J is TRBJ2-7, with D maybe TRBD2 (6 bases). CDR1 and CDR2 from the germline V gene are GTSNPN and SVGIG (reference sequence). The V gene lost 0 bases and the J gene lost 12 bases, with 12 bases spanning the gap. This CDR3 region has 11 residues. The CDR3 region has the DNA TGTGCCTGGAGTGTATGGCAGGGACTGTACTTC. As protein: CAWSVWQGLYF.

The chain combines TRBV4-3 with TRBJ1-1, with D unclear. The CDR3 contains 15 residues. The germline V and J ends were trimmed by 4 bases and 0 bases, with 12 bases remaining between them. Germline V gene sequence: CDR1 LGHNA, CDR2 YSLEER. CDR3 coding DNA: TGCGCCAGCAGCCTGGGGAGGGTTTTGAACACTGAAGCTTTCTTT. Its protein is CASSLGRVLNTEAFF.

The V and J genes are TRBV7-3 and TRBJ1-5; 9 bases map to TRBD1. CDR3 length: 16 amino acids. V lost 5 bases, J lost 6 bases, and 11 bases stayed unmatched. Looked up from germline, CDR1 is SGHTA and CDR2 is FQGTGA. The CDR3 is CASSPGGDRAGQPQHF. The DNA of the CDR3 is TGTGCCAGCAGCCCTGGGGGGGACAGGGCGGGTCAGCCCCAGCATTTT.

The chain employs TRBV7-9 and TRBJ1-1; the D is unclear. The V gene's germline CDR1 is SEHNR and CDR2 FQNEAQ (reference sequence). With 7 bases removed from V and 0 bases from J, the gap between germline ends came to 21 bases. This CDR3 is 17 amino acids long. CDR3 loop: CASNFIPAQRMNTEAFF. The CDR3 coding sequence is TGTGCCAGCAATTTTATTCCCGCCCAGCGGATGAACACTGAAGCTTTCTTT. Filled out from reference TRBV7-9 and TRBJ1-1, the complete variable domain reads DTGVSQNPRHKITKRGQNVTFRCDPISEHNRLYWYRQTLGQGPEFLTYFQNEAQLEKSRLLSDRFSAERPKGSFSTLEIQRTEQGDSAMYLCASNFIPAQRMNTEAFFGQGTRLTVV.

The rearrangement links TRBV13 to TRBJ2-7; 7 bases are shared with TRBD1. The J segment lost 6 bases and the V segment lost 5 bases, leaving 4 bases of the junction unmatched. Germline V CDR1 and CDR2: PRHDT, FYEKMQ (reference sequence). The CDR3 has 12 residues. The CDR3 DNA follows: TGTGCCAGCAGCCAACAGGGGTTCGAGCAGTACTTC. This gives the protein CASSQQGFEQYF.

The chain uses TRBV4-3 and TRBJ2-1, with 11 bases lining up with TRBD2. This CDR3 has 18 residues. The J segment lost 3 bases and the V segment lost 0 bases, leaving 7 bases of the junction unmatched. CDR1 LGHNA and CDR2 YSLEER come from the germline V gene. For the CDR3, the DNA is TGCGCCAGCAGCCAAGATCAAGTAGCGGGAGGGGACTACAATGAGCAGTTCTTC. This codes for CASSQDQVAGGDYNEQFF.

V is TRBV6-5 and J is TRBJ2-7; possibly TRBD1 for D (6 bases). Per germline, CDR1 MNHEY and CDR2 SVGAGI. This CDR3 contains 13 residues. Trimming shortened V by 6 bases and J by 4 bases, and 13 bases separated the two germline ends. CDR3 amino acids: CASSEQGSYEQYF. In DNA, the CDR3 is TGTGCCAGCAGCGAACAGGGTTCTTACGAGCAGTACTTC.

DNA for the CDR3: TGTGCCAGCAGTGAACGGAAGGGGACATTTTCCTACGAGCAGTACTTC. Encoded protein: CASSERKGTFSYEQYF. This chain joins TRBV6-1 and TRBJ2-7; D is possibly TRBD1 (6 bases). In germline, CDR1 is MNHNS, CDR2 SASEGT. The CDR3 runs 16 residues. V lost 2 bases and J lost 1, with 15 bases in between.

This sequence joins TRBV7-3 and TRBJ2-1; D call uncertain. CDR1 and CDR2 from the germline V gene are SGHTA and FQGTGA. V was cut by 4 bases and J by 7 bases, with 5 bases left in between. This CDR3 region has 11 residues. For the CDR3, the DNA is TGTGCCAGCAGCTCTAGAAATGAGCAGTTCTTC. It specifies CASSSRNEQFF.

The chain has TRBV2 and TRBJ2-7; D is possibly TRBD2 (6 bases). The CDR3 extends over 13 amino acids. Germline V gene sequence: CDR1 SNHLY, CDR2 FYNNEI. V lost 7 bases and J lost 3, with 13 bases in between. The CDR3 region is CASNLAEDYEQYF. The CDR3 coding sequence is TGTGCCAGCAATTTAGCGGAGGACTACGAGCAGTACTTC.

The chain recombines TRBV29-1 with TRBJ2-2; a weak D match, TRBD1 (6 bases). Trimming pared 4 bases from V and 5 bases from J, leaving 17 bases between. The V gene's germline CDR1 is SQVTM and CDR2 ANQGSEA. This CDR3 spans 15 amino acids. DNA of the CDR3: TGCAGCGTTGGCGCTACAGGGATTGAAACCGGGGAGCTGTTTTTT. Translated: CSVGATGIETGELFF.

V and J are TRBV5-1 and TRBJ2-7; the match to TRBD1 covers 7 bases. Germline V gene data show CDR1 as SGHRS and CDR2 as YFSETQ. CDR3 length: 13 residues. The ends lost 3 bases at V and 5 bases at J; junction bases unmatched: 5. The DNA of the CDR3 is TGCGCCAGCAGCTACGACAGGGTCCACGAGCAGTACTTC. It is translated as CASSYDRVHEQYF.

V gene TRBV27 combines with J gene TRBJ2-2; 7 bases fit TRBD1. J lost 6 bases, V lost 4 bases, and 8 bases had no gene match. CDR1 and CDR2 from the germline V gene are MNHEY and SMNVEV (reference sequence). This CDR3 contains 15 residues. CDR3 in amino acids: CASSYRTGLSGELFF. CDR3 nucleotide sequence: TGTGCCAGCAGTTACCGGACAGGATTATCCGGGGAGCTGTTTTTT.

This clone was detected a few times. The rearrangement joins TRBV9 to TRBJ1-5; D uncertain. Deletions cut 1 base from V and 0 bases from J, with 8 bases between. The CDR3 sequence is 15 residues long. Germline V CDR1 and CDR2: SGDLS, YYNGEE. The CDR3: CASSVLGLSNQPQHF. Here the CDR3 DNA reads TGTGCCAGCAGCGTATTAGGACTTAGCAATCAGCCCCAGCATTTT.